The 20 T cell receptor beta chains below all came from one sample that was sequenced in a study of blood T cell repertoires in COVID-19. The protocol was immunoSEQ multiplex PCR, while the TCRdb copy is restricted to in-frame clones and leaves out a portion. The repertoire holds tens of thousands of clones, more than 80% seen once, with 4.5% to 5.5% in the top ten. Specimen: peripheral blood. The receptors stem from a man older than 75 with COVID-19, enrolled during active disease.

The V and J genes are TRBV6-5 and TRBJ1-5, with D possibly being TRBD1 (5 bases). The CDR3 length is 14 residues. The germline gives CDR1 MNHEY, CDR2 SVGAGI. Deletions cut 8 bases from V and 7 bases from J, with 18 bases between. The CDR3 DNA follows: TGTGCCAGCGGGGCTGGGGCGATTTTCCAGCCCCAGCATTTT. It yields the protein CASGAGAIFQPQHF.

This clone was observed a few times. The chain recombines TRBV18 with TRBJ2-7, with D possibly matching TRBD2 (7 bases). The CDR3 loop spans 14 amino acids. The germline CDR1 and CDR2 sequences are KGHSH and LQKENI. V lost 3 bases, J lost 6 bases, and 15 bases lay in between. CDR3 DNA sequence: TGTGCCAGCTCACCGCGGGGGCAGAGCTCCGAGCAGTACTTC. It encodes CASSPRGQSSEQYF.

The J gene is TRBJ2-3, the V gene TRBV7-3; 7 positions agree with TRBD2. The germline CDR1 and CDR2 sequences are SGHTA and FQGTGA. This CDR3 spans 16 amino acids. The V and J ends lost 1 base and 2 bases, in that order; junction bases with no gene match: 6. The CDR3 bases are TGTGCCAGCAGCTTAATGGGCAGCGGGAACACAGATACGCAGTATTTT. This gives the protein CASSLMGSGNTDTQYF.

This chain uses TRBV2 with TRBJ1-2, with 10 bases matching TRBD1. The CDR3 length is 12 residues. Losses at the gene ends were 6 bases for V and 8 bases for J; bases not matched to a gene: 3. The V gene's germline CDR1 is SNHLY and CDR2 FYNNEI. Written as DNA, the CDR3 is TGTGCCAGCAGGGGGACAGGGGTCGGCTACACCTTC. Its translation is CASRGTGVGYTF.

CDR3 DNA: TGTGCCAGCACCATCCCCCGACCGGGGAGAGGGAACTATGGCTACACCTTC. Translation: CASTIPRPGRGNYGYTF. This chain connects TRBV28 to TRBJ1-2, with D uncertain. Germline V CDR1 and CDR2: MDHEN, SYDVKM. This CDR3 is built from 17 residues. V lost 7 bases and J 2 bases, leaving 23 bases between the germline ends.

The chain uses TRBV5-1 and TRBJ1-3; D not certain. Looked up from germline, CDR1 is SGHRS and CDR2 is YFSETQ. V gave up 0 bases and J gave up 2 bases, with 15 bases separating them. This CDR3 comprises 17 residues. CDR3 coding DNA: TGCGCCAGCAGCTTGGGTTTCGAGAGGAGGACTGGAAACACCATATATTTT. Protein sequence: CASSLGFERRTGNTIYF. Full variable domain (missing parts from reference TRBV5-1 and TRBJ1-3): KAGVTQTPRYLIKTRGQQVTLSCSPISGHRSVSWYQQTPGQGLQFLFEYFSETQRNKGNFPGRFSGRQFSNSRSEMNVSTLELGDSALYLCASSLGFERRTGNTIYFGEGSWLTVV.

The V gene is TRBV19, the J gene TRBJ2-2; possibly TRBD2 for D (6 bases). In germline, CDR1 is LNHDA, CDR2 SQIVND (reference sequence). The CDR3 runs to 15 residues. V was cut by 5 bases and J by 0 bases, with 10 bases left in between. This CDR3 reads CASSWAGTNTGELFF. The CDR3 DNA reads TGTGCCAGTAGTTGGGCGGGGACGAACACCGGGGAGCTGTTTTTT.

V and J are TRBV6-2 or TRBV6-3 and TRBJ2-7; TRBD1 agrees at 8 bases. Per germline, CDR1 MNHEY and CDR2 SVGEGT. V trimming: 6 bases; J trimming: 5 bases; junction bases outside the gene matches: 12. The CDR3 sequence is 15 residues long. As DNA, the CDR3 is TGTGCCAGCAGCCCCCCCTTTGGACAGGGCCACGAGCAGTACTTC. It specifies CASSPPFGQGHEQYF.

The chain combines TRBV9 with TRBJ2-3; 8 bases fit TRBD1. The germline CDR1 and CDR2 sequences are SGDLS and YYNGEE. Trimming removed 2 bases from V and 0 bases from J; junction bases left unmatched: 2. The CDR3 covers 15 residues. CDR3: CASSVRTGSTDTQYF. The CDR3 nucleotides read TGTGCCAGCAGCGTCCGGACAGGGAGCACAGATACGCAGTATTTT.

The chain is built from TRBV19 and TRBJ2-3; TRBD1 matches 8 bases. CDR1 and CDR2 (germline): LNHDA, SQIVND (reference sequence). This CDR3 has 15 residues. The V and J ends lost 3 bases and 0 bases, in that order; junction bases with no gene match: 2. The CDR3 reads CASSIRQGSTDTQYF. The CDR3 DNA follows: TGTGCCAGTAGTATCCGACAGGGGAGCACAGATACGCAGTATTTT.

The chain links TRBV6-4 to TRBJ1-1; D may be TRBD1 (6 bases). The germline V gene encodes CDR1 MRHNA and CDR2 SNTAGT. Trimming removed 3 bases from V and 1 base from J, with 9 bases in between. This CDR3 contains 14 residues. The CDR3 region is CASSEGHQNTEAFF. CDR3 in DNA: TGTGCCAGCAGTGAGGGACACCAGAACACTGAAGCTTTCTTT.

This chain uses TRBV15 with TRBJ1-5, with 8 bases that match TRBD1. CDR3 length equals 16 residues. Germline CDR1 reads LNHNV; CDR2 reads YYDKDF (reference sequence). V dropped 0 bases and J dropped 6; count of bases not matched to a gene: 7. The CDR3, as DNA: TGTGCCACCAGCAGAGAGAGACCAGGGGGCCTTCAGCCCCAGCATTTT. Amino acids: CATSRERPGGLQPQHF.

This clone was counted only a few times. V gene TRBV5-1 combines with J gene TRBJ1-2, with TRBD1 identical over 8 bases. Germline CDR1 reads SGHRS; CDR2 reads YFSETQ. J lost 7 bases, V lost 1 base, and 3 bases had no gene match. This CDR3 is built from 13 residues. The CDR3 nucleotides are TGCGCCAGCAGCTTGCAGGGGGCGCGTGGCTACACCTTC. Encoded protein: CASSLQGARGYTF. Complete variable domain (other parts from reference TRBV5-1 and TRBJ1-2): KAGVTQTPRYLIKTRGQQVTLSCSPISGHRSVSWYQQTPGQGLQFLFEYFSETQRNKGNFPGRFSGRQFSNSRSEMNVSTLELGDSALYLCASSLQGARGYTFGSGTRLTVV.

V and J are TRBV5-6 and TRBJ2-7; D unresolved. Germline lookup yields CDR1 SGHDT and CDR2 YYEEEE. Trimming removed 4 bases at V and 0 bases at J, with 11 bases between. CDR3 length: 14 residues. The CDR3 region is CASSPQRSSYEQYF. The CDR3 DNA follows: TGTGCCAGCAGCCCGCAGAGGAGCTCCTACGAGCAGTACTTC.

The J gene is TRBJ1-1, the V gene TRBV2; TRBD1 matches at 11 bases. The trim removed 6 bases at V and 7 bases at J, leaving 7 bases unmatched. The germline V gene encodes CDR1 SNHLY and CDR2 FYNNEI. This CDR3 is 14 amino acids long. CDR3 residues: CASSPRTGGIEAFF. CDR3 nucleotide sequence: TGTGCCAGCAGCCCAAGGACAGGGGGCATTGAAGCTTTCTTT.

The V gene is TRBV18, the J gene TRBJ2-1; the match to TRBD1 covers 9 bases. The ends lost 3 bases at V and 7 bases at J; junction bases unmatched: 4. The CDR3 is made up of 14 amino acids. Germline values: CDR1 KGHSH, CDR2 LQKENI. Here the CDR3 reads CASSPGQGRNEQFF. CDR3 coding DNA: TGTGCCAGCTCACCGGGACAGGGTCGAAATGAGCAGTTCTTC.

V usage is TRBV7-8 and J usage is TRBJ1-4; D gene ambiguous. The CDR3 runs to 13 residues. Trimming cost V 4 bases and J 4 bases, with 7 bases left between them. From germline, CDR1 is SGHVS and CDR2 FQNEAQ. CDR3 sequence (DNA): TGTGCCAGCAGCTCGAGGGTTAATGAAAAACTGTTTTTT. Amino acid sequence: CASSSRVNEKLFF.

By sample share, this clone is medium-sized. The chain combines TRBV18 with TRBJ2-7; D perhaps matches TRBD1 (5 bases). V shed 3 bases and J shed 3 bases, with 15 bases lying between them. Germline CDR1 reads KGHSH; CDR2 reads LQKENI. The CDR3 spans 15 residues. CDR3 in amino acids: CASSPVIGVHYEQYF. The CDR3 DNA sequence: TGTGCCAGCTCACCGGTTATAGGGGTCCACTACGAGCAGTACTTC.

This clone appeared once. The J gene is TRBJ2-2, the V gene TRBV11-3; D might be TRBD2 (6 bases). V was cut by 4 bases and J by 4 bases, with 10 bases left in between. CDR3 length equals 14 residues. Germline V CDR1 and CDR2: SGHNT, YENEEA. CDR3 protein: CASSSAGSTGELFF. CDR3 DNA sequence: TGTGCCAGCAGCTCCGCCGGGAGCACCGGGGAGCTGTTTTTT.

The chain is built from TRBV7-6 and TRBJ2-3, with 9 bases identical to TRBD2. This CDR3 spans 15 amino acids. Trimming removed 5 bases from V and 8 bases from J; junction bases left unmatched: 11. Germline V lookup: CDR1 SGHVS, CDR2 FNYEAQ. CDR3 region: CASSLIAGEEVTQYF. The CDR3 DNA reads as TGTGCCAGCAGCCTCATAGCGGGGGAAGAAGTTACGCAGTATTTT.